This TCR beta chain was identified during a study of memory CD4+ T cells and cytomegalovirus serostatus. Looking at the study overall: This sample comes from healthy Belgian adults, roughly 9 CMV seropositive, about 25 seronegative.

Profiling relied on immunoSEQ multiplex PCR, and the TCRdb table lists in-frame clones only, not all of them. The sample lists under 75,000 clones; over 70% were seen once. V was clipped by 0 bases and J by 6 bases, with 8 bases between them. This CDR3 has 13 amino acids. Germline V CDR1 and CDR2: PRHDT, FYEKMQ (reference sequence). The sort gate was single viable CD3+CD4+CD8-CD45RO+ cells for memory CD4+ T cells. CMV serostatus came from serum IgG against pp150, pp28, p38, p52. The receptor's source is an adult in good health and CMV-seronegative. Some clones in this sample may be carry-over from other donors' samples. What was sequenced was memory CD4+ T cells from blood. J is TRBJ1-1 and V is TRBV13, with D hard to call. CDR3 residues: CASSLGREAEAFF. Written as DNA, the CDR3 is TGTGCCAGCAGCTTAGGCCGGGAGGCTGAAGCTTTCTTT.